Sequencing of this T cell receptor beta chain was carried out in a study of a mutant IDH1 vaccine in newly diagnosed glioma. Study as a whole: The first vaccination came 4-6 weeks after radiotherapy alone, or with temozolomide cycles. Treatment recipients were approximately 62% male and around 38% female, and their mean age was around 40 years.

Sequencing used immunoSEQ multiplex PCR; TCRdb keeps in-frame clones, though not all of them. Here the sample spans about 55,000 clones, over 60% being singletons. A note on this clone: What it binds is not known.

This CDR3 has 15 amino acids. Germline V gene data show CDR1 as MNHEY and CDR2 as SMNVEV (reference sequence). Losses at the gene ends were 2 bases for V and 3 bases for J; bases not matched to a gene: 6. Documented time point: week 47, end of study. Each dose of the vaccine consisted of 300 ug of mutant IDH1 20-mer peptide, with topical imiquimod. In every donor, the tumor was a new WHO grade 3 or 4 IDH1-mutant, ATRX-lost astrocytoma. V usage is TRBV27 and J usage is TRBJ1-2, with 7 bases identical to TRBD1. The source is a middle-aged woman with glioma. Some clones in this sample may be carry-over from other donors' samples. Specimen: PBMCs, collected from a glioma patient whose treatment included an IDH1 peptide vaccine. The CDR3: CASSLRGQIDYGYTF. In nucleotides, the CDR3 is TGTGCCAGCAGTTTACGGGGACAGATTGACTATGGCTACACCTTC.